Included here is one T cell receptor (beta chain) sequence, with context. This record comes from a study of blood T cell repertoires in COVID-19. Study in general: COVID-19 samples, acute and convalescent, were from the United States, Italy and Spain. Sources were T cells, B-cell-depleted T cells, or PBMCs; the material itself was cDNA or gDNA.

Study processing details: From reference gene primer amplification, estimates of nucleated cell counts were derived. The assay was immunoSEQ multiplex PCR, and TCRdb's table has in-frame clones only and misses some. That table gives V, J and clone size, and the DNA gave D and trimming. This sample has approximately 160,000 clones, with just over 85% found just once. Trimming cost V 8 bases and J 0 bases, with 16 bases left between them. CDR3 size: 15 residues. Germline CDR1 LNHNV, CDR2 YYDKDF (reference sequence). The source is a man aged 45-65 years with active or convalescent COVID-19. Sequenced sample: peripheral blood. The genes are TRBV15 and TRBJ1-1; D gene unclear. CDR3 protein: CATRADEVVNTEAFF. In nucleotides, the CDR3 is TGTGCCACCCGAGCTGACGAGGTGGTGAACACTGAAGCTTTCTTT.